One sample yielded the 30 T cell receptor beta chains listed below, sequenced in a study of blood T cell repertoires in COVID-19. Clones were sequenced by immunoSEQ multiplex PCR, and TCRdb holds only the in-frame ones, with some missing. The table shows 200,000 to 250,000 clones, with roughly 84% occurring only once. Input material: PBMCs or T cells enriched from blood (not recorded which). All receptors derive from a woman aged 40-49 years who had recovered from COVID-19.

The rearrangement uses TRBV7-2 and TRBJ1-3, with TRBD1 matching over 9 bases. The CDR3 contains 15 residues. With V trimmed by 5 bases and J by 4 bases, 6 bases remained unmatched. CDR1 SGHTA and CDR2 FQGNSA come from the germline V gene. CDR3: CASSHRDREGNTIYF. The CDR3 coding sequence is TGTGCCAGCAGCCACCGGGACAGGGAAGGAAACACCATATATTTT. Variable domain in full (rest from reference TRBV7-2 and TRBJ1-3): GAGVSQSPSNKVTEKGKDVELRCDPISGHTALYWYRQSLGQGLEFLIYFQGNSAPDKSGLPSDRFSAERTGGSVSTLTIQRTQQEDSAVYLCASSHRDREGNTIYFGEGSWLTVV.

CDR3 in DNA: TGTGCCAGCGGTACGGTCGAGGGGGCTGGAGAGACCCAGTACTTC. Translating it yields CASGTVEGAGETQYF. This chain links TRBV28 with TRBJ2-5, with TRBD1 matching over 7 bases. Unmatched junction bases numbered 13, after V lost 8 bases and J lost 4 bases. Germline CDR1 and CDR2: MDHEN and SYDVKM. CDR3 length: 15 amino acids. Supplemented by reference TRBV28 and TRBJ2-5, the full variable domain reads DVKVTQSSRYLVKRTGEKVFLECVQDMDHENMFWYRQDPGLGLRLIYFSYDVKMKEKGDIPEGYSVSREKKERFSLILESASTNQTSMYLCASGTVEGAGETQYFGPGTRLLVL.

This chain links TRBV3-1 (or the pseudogene TRBV3-2) with TRBJ2-1; 8 nucleotides align to TRBD2. CDR1 is LGHDT, CDR2 YNNKEL, per germline (reference sequence). Unmatched junction bases numbered 20, after V lost 5 bases and J lost 8 bases. The CDR3 extends over 18 amino acids. In nucleotides, the CDR3 is TGTGCCAGCAGCACTTCACTCGGGGAGCGGGAGTTGGAGGATGAGCAGTTCTTC. Translated, it gives CASSTSLGERELEDEQFF.

V and J are TRBV7-9 and TRBJ2-1; D gene unclear. Trimming stripped 4 bases from V and 8 bases from J, with 9 bases between. The germline gives CDR1 SEHNR, CDR2 FQNEAQ (reference sequence). CDR3 length equals 12 residues. The CDR3 nucleotides are TGTGCCAGCAGCTCGACAAGGTATGAGCAGTTCTTC. Protein product: CASSSTRYEQFF.

This rearrangement joins TRBV3-1 (or the pseudogene TRBV3-2) to TRBJ1-2; D remains ambiguous. Germline CDR1 is LGHDT and CDR2 is YNNKEL (reference sequence). CDR3 size: 13 residues. Deletions cut 2 bases from V and 3 bases from J, with 7 bases between. This CDR3 reads CASSQIQDYGYTF. The CDR3 bases are TGTGCCAGCAGCCAAATTCAGGACTATGGCTACACCTTC.

CDR3 sequence (DNA): TGTGCCAGTAGTACATGGGGCGTCGGAAAGAACACTGAAGCTTTCTTT. It yields the protein CASSTWGVGKNTEAFF. The rearrangement joins TRBV19 to TRBJ1-1, with TRBD1 as a possible D gene (5 bases). Germline V gene lookup returns CDR1 LNHDA and CDR2 SQIVND (reference sequence). This CDR3 has 16 residues. V lost 4 bases and J 1 base, leaving 16 bases between the germline ends.

The chain couples TRBV19 to TRBJ2-3; D is unclear. Trimming took off 4 bases at V and 2 bases at J, with 19 bases between the two ends. Germline lookup yields CDR1 LNHDA and CDR2 SQIVND (reference sequence). The CDR3 extends over 17 amino acids. The CDR3: CASSKQSFVGVTDTQYF. As DNA, the CDR3 is TGTGCCAGTAGTAAACAGTCTTTCGTTGGTGTCACAGATACGCAGTATTTT.

The chain couples TRBV5-1 to TRBJ1-2; no firm D call. The V end lost 4 bases, the J end lost 1 base, and 8 bases lay between the germline ends. The germline gives CDR1 SGHRS, CDR2 YFSETQ. CDR3 size: 13 residues. In DNA form, the CDR3 reads TGCGCCAGCAGCCCAGAGGGTAACTATGGCTACACCTTC. It yields the protein CASSPEGNYGYTF.

The rearrangement uses TRBV21-1 and TRBJ1-5; the listed D gene, TRBD1, was not tested against the DNA. TRBV21-1 is flagged as a pseudogene. This CDR3 is built from 15 residues. CDR3 in DNA: TGTGCCAGCACGCGGACAGGGTATAGCAATCAGCCCCAGCATTTT. Its translation: CASTRTGYSNQPQHF.

The chain carries TRBV3-1 (or the pseudogene TRBV3-2) and TRBJ1-1, with D possibly TRBD1 on 5 matching bases. The CDR3 runs 16 residues. In germline, CDR1 is LGHDT, CDR2 YNNKEL (reference sequence). V shed 0 bases and J shed 2 bases, with 13 bases lying between them. For the CDR3, the DNA is TGTGCCAGCAGCCAAGACGTCGGGGGGGATAACACTGAAGCTTTCTTT. Translating gives CASSQDVGGDNTEAFF.

J is TRBJ1-4 and V is TRBV28; TRBD1 agrees at 10 bases. V gave up 3 bases and J gave up 11 bases; unmatched junction bases: 9. The CDR3 runs 15 residues. Germline V gene sequence: CDR1 MDHEN, CDR2 SYDVKM. In DNA, the CDR3 is TGTGCCAGCAGTTTTTCCGGGACAGGGGTTCGGAAACTGTTTTTT. It translates to CASSFSGTGVRKLFF.

J is TRBJ2-2 and V is TRBV13, with TRBD1 as a possible D gene (6 bases). V lost 0 bases and J 7 bases, leaving 12 bases between the germline ends. Germline V gene data show CDR1 as PRHDT and CDR2 as FYEKMQ (reference sequence). The CDR3 sequence is 15 residues long. CDR3 DNA: TGTGCCAGCAGCTTAGGGTCCAGGGACAACGGGGAGCTGTTTTTT. Protein: CASSLGSRDNGELFF.

This sequence joins TRBV6-5 and TRBJ1-1, with D unclear. Germline V lookup: CDR1 MNHEY, CDR2 SVGAGI. This CDR3 region has 12 residues. Trimming stripped 9 bases from V and 5 bases from J, with 13 bases between. DNA for the CDR3: TGTGCCAGTAGACTCACGACGACTGAAGCTTTCTTT. Amino acids: CASRLTTTEAFF.

The gene calls are TRBV24-1 and TRBJ2-1, with 7 bases that match TRBD2. Germline loops: CDR1 KGHDR, CDR2 SFDVKD. The CDR3 spans 12 residues. Unmatched junction bases numbered 4, after V lost 5 bases and J lost 10 bases. For the CDR3, the DNA is TGTGCCACCAGTGTTGGGACTAACGAGCAGTTCTTC. This codes for CATSVGTNEQFF.

The chain has TRBV19 and TRBJ1-3, with a weak D call TRBD1 (6 bases). V was clipped by 3 bases and J by 2 bases, with 8 bases between them. The length of the CDR3 is 14 residues. In germline, CDR1 is LNHDA, CDR2 SQIVND (reference sequence). CDR3 amino acids: CASSITGTGNTIYF. Written as DNA, the CDR3 is TGTGCCAGTAGTATTACAGGGACTGGAAACACCATATATTTT. The entire variable domain, with the rest obtained from reference TRBV19 and TRBJ1-3, is as follows: DGGITQSPKYLFRKEGQNVTLSCEQNLNHDAMYWYRQDPGQGLRLIYYSQIVNDFQKGDIAEGYSVSREKKESFPLTVTSAQKNPTAFYLCASSITGTGNTIYFGEGSWLTVV.

This clone was seen a handful of times. The chain is built from TRBV10-1 and TRBJ2-7; maybe TRBD2 (5 bases). V lost 8 bases and J 3 bases, leaving 35 bases between the germline ends. This CDR3 region has 20 residues. Germline CDR1 and CDR2: WNHNN and SYGVQD (reference sequence). CDR3 sequence: CASSDPKIARPQFFVYEQYV. CDR3 nucleotides: TGCGCCAGCTCCGATCCCAAGATAGCGCGTCCCCAGTTTTTCGTCTACGAGCAGTACGTC.

This chain uses TRBV5-4 with TRBJ1-2; D perhaps matches TRBD1 (5 bases). Germline CDR1 reads SGHNT; CDR2 reads YYREEE (reference sequence). The CDR3 has 15 residues. Trimming left V 0 bases short and J 4 bases short, with 13 bases between. Here the CDR3 DNA reads TGTGCCAGCAGCTTGGGGAAGGGGCAGGGCTATGGCTACACCTTC. Translated: CASSLGKGQGYGYTF.

The CDR3: CASSQSRSATNEKLFF. CDR3 bases: TGTGCCAGCAGCCAAAGTAGAAGTGCAACTAATGAAAAACTGTTTTTT. The V call is TRBV7-9, the J call TRBJ1-4; D not certain. Germline V CDR1 and CDR2: SEHNR, FQNEAQ (reference sequence). The CDR3 covers 16 residues. Trimming removed 5 bases from V and 0 bases from J, with 13 bases in between.

The chain recombines TRBV2 with TRBJ2-1; no firm D call. This CDR3 has 16 amino acids. Germline V gives CDR1 SNHLY, CDR2 FYNNEI. V gave up 4 bases and J gave up 8 bases, with 21 bases separating them. The CDR3 region has the DNA TGTGCCAGCAGTGTTCCCGGAGAGCCCGGCCGGGATGAGCAGTTCTTC. Protein sequence: CASSVPGEPGRDEQFF. The full variable domain, its missing parts supplied by reference TRBV2 and TRBJ2-1, is EPEVTQTPSHQVTQMGQEVILRCVPISNHLYFYWYRQILGQKVEFLVSFYNNEISEKSEIFDDQFSVERPDGSNFTLKIRSTKLEDSAMYFCASSVPGEPGRDEQFFGPGTRLTVL.

A single count supports this clone. The chain carries TRBV2 and TRBJ2-5, with TRBD2 identical over 9 bases. This CDR3 region has 14 residues. With 7 bases clipped from V and 4 bases from J, the junction kept 7 bases outside the gene matches. Per the germline V gene, CDR1 is SNHLY and CDR2 is FYNNEI. CDR3 loop: CASTGGGRGETQYF. CDR3 nucleotide sequence: TGTGCCAGCACCGGCGGCGGGAGGGGAGAGACCCAGTACTTC.

The chain links TRBV18 to TRBJ1-2; D might be TRBD1 (6 bases). Germline CDR1 reads KGHSH; CDR2 reads LQKENI. V lost 5 bases, J lost 8 bases, and 15 bases lay in between. This CDR3 is 13 amino acids long. Written as DNA, the CDR3 is TGTGCCAGCTCAAAACAGGGAGATATGGGCTACACCTTC. Translating it yields CASSKQGDMGYTF. Full variable domain (outside the CDR3, taken from reference TRBV18 and TRBJ1-2): NAGVMQNPRHLVRRRGQEARLRCSPMKGHSHVYWYRQLPEEGLKFMVYLQKENIIDESGMPKERFSAEFPKEGPSILRIQQVVRGDSAAYFCASSKQGDMGYTFGSGTRLTVV.

The chain uses TRBV5-5 and TRBJ1-1; 7 bases agree with TRBD1. Germline values: CDR1 SGHKS, CDR2 YYEKEE (reference sequence). The CDR3 runs 14 residues. Germline trimming cut 1 base from V and 3 bases from J; bases unmatched to any gene: 3. The CDR3 is CASSLFQGDTEAFF. Written as DNA, the CDR3 is TGTGCCAGCAGCTTGTTTCAGGGGGACACTGAAGCTTTCTTT.

This chain connects TRBV19 to TRBJ2-2; the match to TRBD2 covers 10 bases. Germline lookup yields CDR1 LNHDA and CDR2 SQIVND (reference sequence). CDR3 length: 16 amino acids. Unmatched junction bases numbered 10, after V lost 5 bases and J lost 7 bases. CDR3 protein: CASSRASSGSIGELFF. CDR3 bases: TGTGCCAGTAGTCGGGCGTCTAGCGGGAGTATCGGGGAGCTGTTTTTT.

This chain uses TRBV19 with TRBJ2-5, with 7 bases aligning to TRBD1. With V trimmed by 0 bases and J by 7 bases, 5 bases remained unmatched. The V gene's germline CDR1 is LNHDA and CDR2 SQIVND (reference sequence). There are 14 residues in the CDR3. CDR3 protein: CASSIDPQGLTQYF. CDR3 nucleotide sequence: TGTGCCAGTAGTATAGATCCACAGGGGTTGACCCAGTACTTC.

V is TRBV10-2 and J is TRBJ2-7, with a possible D match to TRBD2 (7 bases). The CDR3 loop spans 13 amino acids. The germline CDR1 and CDR2 sequences are WSHSY and SAAADI. The germline V and J ends were trimmed by 6 bases and 3 bases, with 12 bases remaining between them. The CDR3 DNA reads as TGCGCCAGCAGGGACAGCGGGGTCTACGAGCAGTACGTC. This translates into CASRDSGVYEQYV.

For this clone: The same CDR3 also results from other DNA sequences found in this sample. This sequence joins TRBV24-1 and TRBJ1-5; TRBD1 agrees at 12 bases. CDR1 and CDR2 (germline): KGHDR, SFDVKD. CDR3 length equals 16 residues. Losses at the gene ends were 2 bases for V and 6 bases for J; bases not matched to a gene: 4. CDR3 DNA sequence: TGTGCCACCAGTGATTCGGGACAGGGGGCGGGTCAGCCCCAGCATTTT. It codes for CATSDSGQGAGQPQHF.

This clone was observed a single time. The V call is TRBV18, the J call TRBJ1-3, with unresolved D. CDR3 length: 13 amino acids. Germline V lookup: CDR1 KGHSH, CDR2 LQKENI. Trimming cost V 5 bases and J 1 base, with 6 bases left between them. DNA of the CDR3: TGTGCCAGCTCAGAGGTGTCTGGAAACACCATATATTTT. The encoded protein is CASSEVSGNTIYF.

This sequence joins TRBV24-1 and TRBJ2-7; TRBD1 matches at 8 bases. Germline CDR1 reads KGHDR; CDR2 reads SFDVKD. This CDR3 contains 14 residues. Trimming removed 3 bases from V and 5 bases from J; junction bases left unmatched: 5. For the CDR3, the DNA is TGTGCCACCAGTGATCGACAGGGGAACGACGAGCAGTACTTC. Amino acids: CATSDRQGNDEQYF.

The chain joins TRBV18 to TRBJ1-2; 8 bases fit TRBD1. The CDR3 has 15 residues. Germline values: CDR1 KGHSH, CDR2 LQKENI. V lost 2 bases and J lost 2; bases outside the gene matches: 4. For the CDR3, the DNA is TGTGCCAGCTCACCATCGGACAGGGCAAACTATGGCTACACCTTC. Protein sequence: CASSPSDRANYGYTF.

The chain combines TRBV6-5 with TRBJ1-1; 7 bases are shared with TRBD1. There are 14 residues in the CDR3. CDR1 is MNHEY, CDR2 SVGAGI, per germline. The ends lost 5 bases at V and 5 bases at J; junction bases unmatched: 8. The CDR3 coding sequence is TGTGCCAGCAGTAATTTGCGACAGGGTACTGAAGCTTTCTTT. Its translation: CASSNLRQGTEAFF.